This entry concerns a single TCR beta chain. Sequencing was performed with immunoSEQ multiplex PCR; in TCRdb, only in-frame clones are kept and a portion is missing. The table shows approximately 65,000 clones, with over 60% occurring only once. The sample belongs to a study of blood T cell repertoires in COVID-19. Across the whole study: Sample material is recorded as cDNA or gDNA derived from T cells, B-cell-depleted T cells, or PBMCs.

The CDR3 is made up of 14 amino acids. Trimming cost V 3 bases and J 5 bases, with 15 bases left between them. Germline assignment: CDR1 SGHRS and CDR2 YFSETQ. The rearrangement uses TRBV5-1 and TRBJ2-7, with D possibly being TRBD2 (6 bases). Sequencing input: peripheral blood. The clonotype was recovered from a human donor in a cohort sampled during active COVID-19. The CDR3 sequence is CASSSGTRVDEQYF. Written as DNA, the CDR3 is TGCGCCAGCAGCTCCGGGACTCGGGTTGACGAGCAGTACTTC.